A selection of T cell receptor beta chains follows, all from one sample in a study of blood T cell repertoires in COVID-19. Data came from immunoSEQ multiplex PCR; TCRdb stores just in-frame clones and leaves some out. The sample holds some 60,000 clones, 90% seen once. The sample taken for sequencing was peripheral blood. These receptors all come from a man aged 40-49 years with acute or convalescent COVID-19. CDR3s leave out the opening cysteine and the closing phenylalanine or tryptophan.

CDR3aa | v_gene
ATSGGRRASTDTQY | TRBV24-1
ATSGQGLQETQY | TRBV24-1
ASSLTGQGQDNEQF | TRBV7-3
ASSEHWTGSNQPQH | TRBV6-1
ASSQDPRVIDEQF | TRBV3-1/TRBV3-2
ASSRLGAGRETQY | TRBV3-1/TRBV3-2
ASSQEGAASAYNEQF | TRBV3-1/TRBV3-2
ASTLDRGLDSPLH | TRBV6-5
ASSRQQSNEQF | TRBV18
ASSESSSGVGNEQF | TRBV10-2
ASSYGERTEAF | TRBV6-2/TRBV6-3
ATSDPGTSSLSEQY | TRBV24-1
ASSPERTQY | TRBV7-9
ASSLTGPNTEAF | TRBV5-1
ASSERGQGTTDTQY | TRBV25-1